The 14 T cell receptor beta chains below were found in one sample sequenced in a study of beta chain features in type 1 diabetes. cDNA synthesis used the whole RNA isolate, giving expressed TCRB sequences. TCRdb's table, derived via immunoSEQ multiplex PCR, lists solely in-frame clones and lacks some. The sample lists more than 250,000 clones, about 20% occurring once. Study observations and caveats: Shortening of TCRB CDR3s, moderate but significant, appeared in all four CD4+ subsets of Type 1 diabetes patients.

The antigens these receptors bind are not known. Input material: naive CD4+ T cells from blood. Receptors were obtained from a woman aged 40 to 50 with type 1 diabetes.

The J gene is TRBJ2-1, the V gene TRBV11-3, with D perhaps TRBD1 (5 bases). This CDR3 contains 14 residues. V was trimmed by 3 bases and J by 6 bases, leaving 12 bases between them. Germline CDR1 and CDR2: SGHNT and YENEEA. The CDR3 sequence is CASSFGQGGNEQFF. DNA for the CDR3: TGTGCCAGCAGCTTCGGGCAGGGCGGCAATGAGCAGTTCTTC.

The V gene is TRBV9, the J gene TRBJ2-1; D gene uncertain. This CDR3 has 12 residues. Germline V lookup: CDR1 SGDLS, CDR2 YYNGEE. Deletions cut 3 bases from V and 1 base from J, with 2 bases between. CDR3 coding DNA: TGTGCCAGCAGCGCTTCCTACAATGAGCAGTTCTTC. It translates to CASSASYNEQFF.

This clone was recorded a few times. The chain has TRBV29-1 and TRBJ2-3; maybe TRBD2 (7 bases). The CDR3 is 14 amino acids. V was trimmed by 5 bases and J by 2 bases, leaving 14 bases between them. CDR1 is SQVTM and CDR2 is ANQGSEA in the germline V gene. The CDR3 DNA is TGCAGCGTTCACGGCGGGGGCCTCACAGATACGCAGTATTTT. Translation gives CSVHGGGLTDTQYF.

The J gene is TRBJ1-5, the V gene TRBV4-3, with D unclear. The germline gives CDR1 LGHNA, CDR2 YSLEER. Between the trimmed V and J ends, which lost 1 base and 6 bases, there was a span of 7 bases. The CDR3 runs to 13 residues. The CDR3 sequence is CASSQGEGQPQHF. The CDR3 region has the DNA TGCGCCAGCAGCCAAGGCGAGGGTCAGCCCCAGCATTTT.

The chain is built from TRBV15 and TRBJ1-2; D is perhaps TRBD1 (5 bases). Germline values: CDR1 LNHNV, CDR2 YYDKDF (reference sequence). The CDR3 sequence is 15 residues long. Trimming removed 0 bases from V and 8 bases from J, with 16 bases in between. The CDR3 here is CATSRDPRSQGGYTF. CDR3 DNA sequence: TGTGCCACCAGCAGAGATCCCCGTTCCCAGGGAGGCTACACCTTC. Variable domain in full (rest from reference TRBV15 and TRBJ1-2): DAMVIQNPRYQVTQFGKPVTLSCSQTLNHNVMYWYQQKSSQAPKLLFHYYDKDFNNEADTPDNFQSRRPNTSFCFLDIRSPGLGDTAMYLCATSRDPRSQGGYTFGSGTRLTVV.

The V and J genes are TRBV7-3 and TRBJ2-3; unclear D gene. CDR1 and CDR2 from the germline V gene are SGHTA and FQGTGA. V shed 0 bases and J shed 2 bases, with 6 bases lying between them. The CDR3 loop spans 14 amino acids. For the CDR3, the DNA is TGTGCCAGCAGCTTAACGGGCTCCACAGATACGCAGTATTTT. Translation: CASSLTGSTDTQYF. Looking up the rest from reference TRBV7-3 and TRBJ2-3 gives the full variable domain: GAGVSQTPSNKVTEKGKYVELRCDPISGHTALYWYRQSLGQGPEFLIYFQGTGAADDSGLPNDRFFAVRPEGSVSTLKIQRTERGDSAVYLCASSLTGSTDTQYFGPGTRLTVL.

The chain recombines TRBV7-9 with TRBJ1-2; tentative D call: TRBD1 (6 bases). Trimming cost V 0 bases and J 6 bases, with 8 bases left between them. Germline V CDR1 and CDR2: SEHNR, FQNEAQ (reference sequence). There are 13 residues in the CDR3. The chain's CDR3 is CASSLAAGDGYTF. The DNA of the CDR3 is TGTGCCAGCAGCTTAGCTGCAGGGGATGGCTACACCTTC. Drawing the rest from reference TRBV7-9 and TRBJ1-2, the complete variable domain is DTGVSQNPRHKITKRGQNVTFRCDPISEHNRLYWYRQTLGQGPEFLTYFQNEAQLEKSRLLSDRFSAERPKGSFSTLEIQRTEQGDSAMYLCASSLAAGDGYTFGSGTRLTVV.

This clone was counted between two and nine times. The chain joins TRBV20-1 to TRBJ2-1, with D possibly being TRBD1 (5 bases). Between the trimmed V and J ends, which lost 5 bases and 10 bases, there was a span of 12 bases. Per germline, CDR1 DFQATT and CDR2 SNEGSKA (reference sequence). The CDR3 extends over 11 amino acids. CDR3 sequence reads: CSAARELEQFF. CDR3 coding DNA: TGCAGTGCTGCCAGGGAATTGGAGCAGTTCTTC.

This clone has only a few counts. This chain joins TRBV5-6 and TRBJ1-1; 8 bases agree with TRBD1. There are 19 residues in the CDR3. From germline, CDR1 is SGHDT and CDR2 YYEEEE. The V gene end was trimmed by 2 bases and the J gene end by 0 bases; junction bases not matched to a gene: 15. The CDR3 is CASSFWTGTKKSLNTEAFF. In DNA, the CDR3 is TGTGCCAGCAGCTTTTGGACAGGGACGAAGAAATCGCTGAACACTGAAGCTTTCTTT. The variable domain in full, with the rest retrieved from reference TRBV5-6 and TRBJ1-1, is DAGVTQSPTHLIKTRGQQVTLRCSPKSGHDTVSWYQQALGQGPQFIFQYYEEEERQRGNFPDRFSGHQFPNYSSELNVNALLLGDSALYLCASSFWTGTKKSLNTEAFFGQGTRLTVV.

The gene calls are TRBV4-3 and TRBJ2-4; possibly TRBD2 for D (5 bases). Trimming shortened V by 4 bases and J by 1 base, and 8 bases separated the two germline ends. The CDR3 extends over 14 amino acids. The germline CDR1 and CDR2 sequences are LGHNA and YSLEER. The CDR3 is CASSPTGAKNIQYF. For the CDR3, the DNA is TGCGCCAGCAGCCCCACGGGGGCCAAAAACATTCAGTACTTC.

This chain links TRBV19 with TRBJ2-3; 7 nucleotides line up with TRBD2. The CDR3 spans 16 residues. With V trimmed by 5 bases and J by 0 bases, 8 bases remained unmatched. Germline assignment: CDR1 LNHDA and CDR2 SQIVND (reference sequence). For the CDR3, the DNA is TGTGCCAGTAGTTTCCAGGGACTACCGAGCACAGATACGCAGTATTTT. Translating it yields CASSFQGLPSTDTQYF.

This clone has a handful of counts. The chain uses TRBV5-1 and TRBJ2-1; D is perhaps TRBD2 (6 bases). This CDR3 has 15 residues. V was trimmed by 2 bases and J by 1 base, leaving 10 bases between them. Germline values: CDR1 SGHRS, CDR2 YFSETQ. This CDR3 reads CASSFLGGSYNEQFF. The CDR3 DNA reads as TGCGCCAGCAGCTTCCTTGGGGGGTCCTACAATGAGCAGTTCTTC.

The chain carries TRBV5-6 and TRBJ2-1; D perhaps matches TRBD2 (7 bases). The CDR3 extends over 17 amino acids. Germline V gives CDR1 SGHDT, CDR2 YYEEEE. The V end was cut by 5 bases, the J end by 7 bases, with 25 bases between. The CDR3 sequence: CASSGEGRGPPKNEQFF. CDR3 bases: TGTGCCAGCAGTGGGGAGGGACGGGGGCCTCCAAAAAATGAGCAGTTCTTC.

CDR3 DNA: TGTGCCAGCAGCTCAGCCTTAGCGGGACATTACGAGCAGTACTTC. Translated, it gives CASSSALAGHYEQYF. The chain links TRBV7-9 to TRBJ2-7; TRBD2 agrees at 8 bases. The CDR3 length is 15 residues. V lost 4 bases and J lost 4; bases outside the gene matches: 9. Germline CDR1 and CDR2: SEHNR and FQNEAQ (reference sequence).